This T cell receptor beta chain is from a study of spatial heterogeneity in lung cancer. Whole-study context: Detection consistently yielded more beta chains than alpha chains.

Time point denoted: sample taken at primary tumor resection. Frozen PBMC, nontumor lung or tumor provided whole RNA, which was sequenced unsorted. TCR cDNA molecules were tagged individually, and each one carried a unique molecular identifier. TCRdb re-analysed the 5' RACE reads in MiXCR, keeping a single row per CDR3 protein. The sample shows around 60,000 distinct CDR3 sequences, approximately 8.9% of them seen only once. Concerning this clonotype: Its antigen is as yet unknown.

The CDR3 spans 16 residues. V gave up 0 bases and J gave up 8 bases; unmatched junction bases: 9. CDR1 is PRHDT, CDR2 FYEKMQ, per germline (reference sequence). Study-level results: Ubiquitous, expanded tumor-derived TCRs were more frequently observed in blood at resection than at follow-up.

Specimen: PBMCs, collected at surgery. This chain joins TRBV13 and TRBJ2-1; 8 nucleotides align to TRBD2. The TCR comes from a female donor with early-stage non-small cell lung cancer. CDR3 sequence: CASSLGRLAGRDEQFF. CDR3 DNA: TGTGCCAGCAGCTTAGGCCGTCTAGCGGGTAGGGATGAGCAGTTCTTC.